This TCR beta chain was captured in a study of CD4+ T cells in melanoma. General study points: CD8+ T cell, macrophage and B cell function reportedly correlated with neoantigen-specific CD4+ T cells.

The germline gives CDR1 SGHAT, CDR2 FQDESV (reference sequence). V lost 2 bases to trimming and J lost 4 bases; unmatched junction nucleotides: 8. The CDR3 sequence is 17 residues long. On this clone itself: Its specificity is not known.

TCRdb's copy holds only in-frame clones and misses some; the assay was immunoSEQ multiplex PCR. The sample holds 110,000 to 150,000 clones, around 90% seen once. The V call is TRBV11-1, the J call TRBJ2-1; 10 bases match TRBD1. The source of this sequence is a human donor with melanoma. CDR3 region: CASSLRPPGQGYNEQFF. The CDR3 DNA reads as TGTGCCAGCAGCTTAAGACCCCCGGGACAGGGGTACAATGAGCAGTTCTTC.